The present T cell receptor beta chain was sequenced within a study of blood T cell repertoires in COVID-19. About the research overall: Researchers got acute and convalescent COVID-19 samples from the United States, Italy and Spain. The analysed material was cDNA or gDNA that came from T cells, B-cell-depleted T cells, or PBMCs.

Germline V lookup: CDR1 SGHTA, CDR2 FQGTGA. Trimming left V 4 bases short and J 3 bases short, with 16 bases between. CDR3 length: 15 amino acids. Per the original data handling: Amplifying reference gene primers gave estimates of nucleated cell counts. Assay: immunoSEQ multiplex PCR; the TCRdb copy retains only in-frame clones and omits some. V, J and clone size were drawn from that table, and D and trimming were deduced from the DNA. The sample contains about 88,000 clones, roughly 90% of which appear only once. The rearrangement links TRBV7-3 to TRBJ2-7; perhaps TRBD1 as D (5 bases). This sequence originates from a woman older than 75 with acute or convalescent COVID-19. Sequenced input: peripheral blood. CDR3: CASSSGAGPDYEQYF. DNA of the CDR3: TGTGCCAGCAGCTCCGGTGCAGGGCCCGACTACGAGCAGTACTTC.